Following are 12 T cell receptor beta chains from one sample sequenced in a study of PD-L1 blockade in urothelial cancer. Generated by immunoSEQ multiplex PCR, the TCRdb table keeps only in-frame clones and is missing some. In the table there are some 52,000 clones, 84% of which are singletons. The sample in question was PBMCs, obtained around atezolizumab (anti-PD-L1) treatment. These receptors came from a man aged 35-49 years with urothelial cancer.

Concerning this clone: A junction end diverges from the germline sequence, so it may reflect a read error. The chain carries TRBV7-8 and TRBJ2-5; D might be TRBD1 (6 bases). Germline lookup yields CDR1 SGHVS and CDR2 FQNEAQ. The CDR3 is made up of 15 amino acids. The CDR3 nucleotides are TGTGCCAGCAGCCGTGAACAGGGCAGTCAAGCGACCCAGTACTTC. This sequence encodes CASSREQGSQATQYF.

The V and J genes are TRBV6-6 and TRBJ1-2; weak D call: TRBD1 (6 bases). The V and J ends lost 1 base and 8 bases respectively, with 14 bases between them. There are 14 residues in the CDR3. The germline CDR1 and CDR2 sequences are MNHNY and SVGAGI (reference sequence). Written as DNA, the CDR3 is TGTGCCAGCAGTTACTATCAACAGGGTGGGGGCTACACCTTC. Its translation: CASSYYQQGGGYTF.

The genes are TRBV5-1 and TRBJ2-3; 13 bases fit TRBD2. V dropped 4 bases and J dropped 4; count of bases not matched to a gene: 6. Germline loops: CDR1 SGHRS, CDR2 YFSETQ. The CDR3 has 16 residues. The CDR3, as DNA: TGCGCCAGCAGCCCGTGGACTAGCGGGAGAGCAGATACGCAGTATTTT. Protein: CASSPWTSGRADTQYF.

V usage is TRBV9 and J usage is TRBJ1-1; TRBD1 might be the D (5 bases). V lost 4 bases, J lost 4 bases, and 14 bases lay in between. CDR1 and CDR2 from the germline V gene are SGDLS and YYNGEE. The CDR3 consists of 14 residues. In DNA form, the CDR3 reads TGTGCCAGCAGCCGACTCCCAGGGCTCACTGAAGCTTTCTTT. As protein: CASSRLPGLTEAFF.

The chain recombines TRBV7-2 with TRBJ1-2; 7 bases are a match to TRBD1. The CDR3 is made up of 14 amino acids. The germline V gene has CDR1 SGHTA and CDR2 FQGNSA. V was pared by 4 bases and J by 8 bases, with 10 bases of the junction left unmatched. Here the CDR3 reads CASSSQTGLGGYTF. The CDR3 DNA reads TGTGCCAGCAGCTCTCAGACAGGGTTGGGCGGCTACACCTTC. Variable domain in full (rest from reference TRBV7-2 and TRBJ1-2): GAGVSQSPSNKVTEKGKDVELRCDPISGHTALYWYRQSLGQGLEFLIYFQGNSAPDKSGLPSDRFSAERTGGSVSTLTIQRTQQEDSAVYLCASSSQTGLGGYTFGSGTRLTVV.

The V call is TRBV11-1, the J call TRBJ2-1; TRBD2 might be the D (6 bases). CDR3 length: 14 residues. V gave up 1 base and J gave up 9 bases, with 13 bases separating them. Germline-derived CDR1 and CDR2 are SGHAT and FQDESV (reference sequence). CDR3 coding DNA: TGTGCCAGCAGCTTAGGGGACTTCCTCCCTGAGCAGTTCTTC. This sequence encodes CASSLGDFLPEQFF.

The chain combines TRBV5-1 with TRBJ1-2, with D perhaps TRBD1 (6 bases). Trimming took 3 bases from V and 2 from J, leaving 11 bases between them. The germline V gene has CDR1 SGHRS and CDR2 YFSETQ. The CDR3 length is 14 residues. CDR3: CASSSKQGNYGYTF. DNA for the CDR3: TGCGCCAGCAGCTCGAAACAGGGAAACTATGGCTACACCTTC.

The chain has TRBV5-6 and TRBJ2-7, with a weak D call TRBD2 (6 bases). V shed 4 bases and J shed 2 bases, with 16 bases lying between them. The germline gives CDR1 SGHDT, CDR2 YYEEEE. The CDR3 sequence is 15 residues long. In DNA form, the CDR3 reads TGTGCCAGCAGCCCCGGGGGACTGAGTACCTACGAGCAGTACTTC. Translated, it gives CASSPGGLSTYEQYF.

This chain uses TRBV7-9 with TRBJ2-2; D might be TRBD2 (6 bases). The germline V gene encodes CDR1 SEHNR and CDR2 FQNEAQ (reference sequence). V was trimmed by 4 bases and J by 9 bases, leaving 21 bases between them. The CDR3 spans 16 residues. The CDR3 DNA reads TGTGCCAGCAGCTCACACGGGGGAGGACTTGGCAGGGAGCTGTTTTTT. Its translation is CASSSHGGGLGRELFF.

The sample holds one count of this clone. The V and J genes are TRBV23-1 and TRBJ2-2, with a weak D call TRBD2 (5 bases). TRBV23-1 is an ORF for which the function is uncertain. Deletions cut 6 bases from V and 5 bases from J, with 13 bases between. The CDR3 runs to 14 residues. In nucleotides, the CDR3 is TGCGCCAGCAGCCGACGGGAAGTTACCGGGGAGCTGTTTTTT. It translates to CASSRREVTGELFF.

This clone was counted only a few times. The gene calls are TRBV6-5 and TRBJ1-1; tentatively, D is TRBD1 (5 bases). Germline loops: CDR1 MNHEY, CDR2 SVGAGI. This CDR3 comprises 13 residues. Trimming removed 8 bases at V and 0 bases at J, with 10 bases between. CDR3 DNA: TGTGCCAGCTCGGGGGTAATGAACACTGAAGCTTTCTTT. This gives the protein CASSGVMNTEAFF.

The chain combines TRBV5-6 with TRBJ2-3; tentative D call: TRBD2 (6 bases). With 4 bases removed from V and 2 bases from J, the gap between germline ends came to 14 bases. The germline V gene has CDR1 SGHDT and CDR2 YYEEEE. The CDR3 totals 15 residues. The CDR3: CASSRASAYTDTQYF. CDR3 nucleotide sequence: TGTGCCAGCAGCCGGGCTAGCGCGTACACAGATACGCAGTATTTT.